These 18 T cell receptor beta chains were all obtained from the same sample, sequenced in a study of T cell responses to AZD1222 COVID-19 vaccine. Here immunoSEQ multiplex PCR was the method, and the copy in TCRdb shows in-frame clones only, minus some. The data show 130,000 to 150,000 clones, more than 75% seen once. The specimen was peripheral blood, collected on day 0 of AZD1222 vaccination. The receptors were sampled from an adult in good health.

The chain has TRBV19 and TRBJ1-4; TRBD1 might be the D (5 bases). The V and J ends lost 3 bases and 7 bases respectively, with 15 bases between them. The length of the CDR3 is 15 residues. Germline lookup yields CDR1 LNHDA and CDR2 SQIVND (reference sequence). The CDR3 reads CASSIRSGIGEKLFF. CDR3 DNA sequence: TGTGCCAGTAGTATTCGCTCAGGGATTGGTGAAAAACTGTTTTTT.

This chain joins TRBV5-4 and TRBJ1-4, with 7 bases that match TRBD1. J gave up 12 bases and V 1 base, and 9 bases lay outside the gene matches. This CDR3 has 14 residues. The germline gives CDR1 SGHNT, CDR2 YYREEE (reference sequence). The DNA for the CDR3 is TGTGCCAGCAGCTTGAGGGGGACAGACCGTCAACTGTTTTTT. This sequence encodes CASSLRGTDRQLFF. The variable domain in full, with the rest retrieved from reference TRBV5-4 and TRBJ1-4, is ETGVTQSPTHLIKTRGQQVTLRCSSQSGHNTVSWYQQALGQGPQFIFQYYREEENGRGNFPPRFSGLQFPNYSSELNVNALELDDSALYLCASSLRGTDRQLFFGSGTQLSVL.

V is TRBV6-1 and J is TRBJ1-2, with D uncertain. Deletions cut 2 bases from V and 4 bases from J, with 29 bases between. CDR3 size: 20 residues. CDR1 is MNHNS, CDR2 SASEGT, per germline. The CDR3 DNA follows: TGTGCCAGCAGTGAACTCCCCCGGGTCTATACACTAACCTCACTCTATGGCTACACCTTC. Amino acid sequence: CASSELPRVYTLTSLYGYTF.

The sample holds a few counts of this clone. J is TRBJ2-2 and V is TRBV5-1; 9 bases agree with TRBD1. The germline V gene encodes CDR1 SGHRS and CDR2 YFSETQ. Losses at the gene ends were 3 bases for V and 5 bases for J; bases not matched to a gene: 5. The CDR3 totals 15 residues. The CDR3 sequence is CASSSRTGVTGELFF. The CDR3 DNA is TGCGCCAGCAGCTCCAGGACAGGGGTGACCGGGGAGCTGTTTTTT.

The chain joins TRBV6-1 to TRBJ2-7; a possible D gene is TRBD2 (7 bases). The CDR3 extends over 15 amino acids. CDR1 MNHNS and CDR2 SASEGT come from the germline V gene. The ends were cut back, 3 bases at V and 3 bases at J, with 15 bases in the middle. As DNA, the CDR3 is TGTGCCAGCAGTGAGGGGGGGACACTTGACTACGAGCAGTACTTC. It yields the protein CASSEGGTLDYEQYF.

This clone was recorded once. The CDR3 reads CASSEAAGPLHF. The DNA of the CDR3 is TGTGCCAGCAGTGAAGCGGCAGGCCCCCTCCACTTT. The chain recombines TRBV2 with TRBJ1-6; D call uncertain. Between the trimmed V and J ends, which lost 0 bases and 13 bases, there was a span of 7 bases. Per the germline V gene, CDR1 is SNHLY and CDR2 is FYNNEI. The CDR3 consists of 12 residues.

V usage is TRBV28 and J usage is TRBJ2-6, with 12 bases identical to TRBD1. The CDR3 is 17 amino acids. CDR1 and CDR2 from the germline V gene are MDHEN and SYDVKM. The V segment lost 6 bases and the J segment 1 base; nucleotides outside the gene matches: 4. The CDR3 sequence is CASSGTGGLSGANVLTF. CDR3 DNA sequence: TGTGCCAGCAGCGGGACAGGGGGCCTTTCTGGGGCCAACGTCCTGACTTTC.

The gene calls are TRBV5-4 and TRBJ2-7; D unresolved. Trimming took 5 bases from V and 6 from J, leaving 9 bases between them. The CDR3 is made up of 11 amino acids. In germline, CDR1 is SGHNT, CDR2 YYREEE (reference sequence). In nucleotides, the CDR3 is TGTGCCAGCAGGATGGAAGGCGAGCAGTACTTC. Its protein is CASRMEGEQYF.

The CDR3 nucleotides read TGTGCCAGCAAAGGGGTGGGGCAGCCCCAGCATTTT. This sequence encodes CASKGVGQPQHF. The V gene is TRBV27, the J gene TRBJ1-5, with a tentative D call TRBD1 (5 bases). CDR1 MNHEY and CDR2 SMNVEV come from the germline V gene (reference sequence). With 7 bases removed from V and 7 bases from J, the gap between germline ends came to 11 bases. There are 12 residues in the CDR3.

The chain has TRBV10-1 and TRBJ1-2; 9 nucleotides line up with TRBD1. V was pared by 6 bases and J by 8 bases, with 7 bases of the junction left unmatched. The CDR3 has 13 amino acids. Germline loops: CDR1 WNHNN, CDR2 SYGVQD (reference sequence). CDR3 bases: TGCGCCAGCAGGTGGACAGGGGATCACGGCTACACCTTC. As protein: CASRWTGDHGYTF.

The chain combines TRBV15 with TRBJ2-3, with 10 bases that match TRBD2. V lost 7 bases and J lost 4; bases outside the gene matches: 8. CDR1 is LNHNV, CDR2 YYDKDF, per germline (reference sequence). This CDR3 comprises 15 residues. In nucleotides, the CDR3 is TGTGCCACCACCCCTAGCGGGAGAGGGGCAGATACGCAGTATTTT. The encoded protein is CATTPSGRGADTQYF. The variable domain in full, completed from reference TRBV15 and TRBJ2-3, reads DAMVIQNPRYQVTQFGKPVTLSCSQTLNHNVMYWYQQKSSQAPKLLFHYYDKDFNNEADTPDNFQSRRPNTSFCFLDIRSPGLGDTAMYLCATTPSGRGADTQYFGPGTRLTVL.

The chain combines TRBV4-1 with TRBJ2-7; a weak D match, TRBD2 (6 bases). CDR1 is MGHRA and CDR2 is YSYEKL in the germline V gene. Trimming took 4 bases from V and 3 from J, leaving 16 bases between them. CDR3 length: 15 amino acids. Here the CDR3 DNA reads TGCGCCAGCAGCCCGTCGGGACTTCCCCTCTACGAGCAGTACTTC. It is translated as CASSPSGLPLYEQYF.

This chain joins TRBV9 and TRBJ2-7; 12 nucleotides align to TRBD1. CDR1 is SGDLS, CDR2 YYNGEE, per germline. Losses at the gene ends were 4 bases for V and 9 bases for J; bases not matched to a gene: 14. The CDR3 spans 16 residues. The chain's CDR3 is CASSLGGTGGLGVQYF. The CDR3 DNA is TGTGCCAGCAGCCTCGGGGGGACAGGGGGCCTCGGGGTGCAGTACTTC.

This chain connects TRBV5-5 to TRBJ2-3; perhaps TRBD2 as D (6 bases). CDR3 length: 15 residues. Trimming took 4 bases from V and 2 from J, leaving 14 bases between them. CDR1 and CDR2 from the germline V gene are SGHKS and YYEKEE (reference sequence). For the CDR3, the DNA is TGTGCCAGCAGCGGGGGAGCGGGCGTCACAGATACGCAGTATTTT. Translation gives CASSGGAGVTDTQYF.

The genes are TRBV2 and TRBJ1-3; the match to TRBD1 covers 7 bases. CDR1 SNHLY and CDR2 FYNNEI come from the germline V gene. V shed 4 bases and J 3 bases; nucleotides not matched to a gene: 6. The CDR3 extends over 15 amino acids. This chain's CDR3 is CASSGDRAGGNTIYF. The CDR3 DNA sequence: TGTGCCAGCAGTGGCGACAGGGCGGGTGGAAACACCATATATTTT.

The CDR3 nucleotides read TGCGCCAGCAGCTGGGGCGGGCAGATACGCGACGAGCAGTACTTC. Protein: CASSWGGQIRDEQYF. The chain joins TRBV5-1 to TRBJ2-7; D could derive from TRBD1 or TRBD2 (5 bases each). This CDR3 spans 15 amino acids. Germline V lookup: CDR1 SGHRS, CDR2 YFSETQ. The V end was cut by 3 bases, the J end by 5 bases, with 18 bases between.

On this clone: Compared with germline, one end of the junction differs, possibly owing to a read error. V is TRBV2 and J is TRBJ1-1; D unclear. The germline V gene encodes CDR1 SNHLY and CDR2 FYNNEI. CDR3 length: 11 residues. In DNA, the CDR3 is TGTGCCAGCAGTGAAACGTCCGCGGTCCCCTTT. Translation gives CASSETSAVPF.

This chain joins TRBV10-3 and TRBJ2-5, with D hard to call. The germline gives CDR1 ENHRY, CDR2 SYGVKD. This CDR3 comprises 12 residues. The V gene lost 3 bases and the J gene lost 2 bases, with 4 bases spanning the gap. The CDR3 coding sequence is TGTGCCATCAGTGACAGACAAGAGACCCAGTACTTC. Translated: CAISDRQETQYF.